The T cell receptor beta chain under discussion was sequenced for a study of monozygotic twins with inflammatory bowel disease. Overall study results and limits: IBD patients displayed reduced TCRbeta diversity (inverse Simpson) when set against healthy co-twins. Possibly reflecting limited power, no difference in repertoire similarity was found between concordant and discordant twins.

The CDR3 contains 15 residues. Note on this clonotype: The antigen remains unidentified.

Two nested PCRs, of approximately 16 and 9 cycles, processed TCRalpha and TCRbeta cDNA. TCRdb processed the 5' RACE reads again and assigns one entry to each CDR3 protein, with no DNA. This repertoire includes 300,000 to 450,000 distinct CDR3 sequences. The chain links TRBV12-3 or TRBV12-4 to TRBJ1-3. The sample comprised blood. The TCR originated in a human donor with ulcerative colitis or Crohn's disease, or a healthy co-twin of an affected twin (not recorded which). CDR3: CASRLPGISGNTIYF.